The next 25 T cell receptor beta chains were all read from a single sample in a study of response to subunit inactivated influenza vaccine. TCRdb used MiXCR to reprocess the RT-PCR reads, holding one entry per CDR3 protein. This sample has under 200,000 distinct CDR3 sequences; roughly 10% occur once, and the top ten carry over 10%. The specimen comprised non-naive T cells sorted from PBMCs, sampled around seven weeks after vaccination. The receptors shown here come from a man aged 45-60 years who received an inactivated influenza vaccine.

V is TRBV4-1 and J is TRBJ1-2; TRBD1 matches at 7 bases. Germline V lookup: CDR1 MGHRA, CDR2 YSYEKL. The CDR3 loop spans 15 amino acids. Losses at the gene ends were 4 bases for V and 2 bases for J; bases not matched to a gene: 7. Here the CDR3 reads CASSLSGTANYGYTF. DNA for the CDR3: TGCGCCAGCAGCCTTTCCGGGACAGCGAACTATGGCTACACCTTC.

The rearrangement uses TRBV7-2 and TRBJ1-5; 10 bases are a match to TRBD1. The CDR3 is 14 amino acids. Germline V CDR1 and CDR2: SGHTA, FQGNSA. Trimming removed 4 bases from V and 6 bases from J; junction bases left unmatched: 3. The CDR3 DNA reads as TGTGCCAGCAGCTGGGACAGGGGAGGTCAGCCCCAGCATTTT. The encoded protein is CASSWDRGGQPQHF. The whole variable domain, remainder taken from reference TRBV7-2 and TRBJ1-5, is GAGVSQSPSNKVTEKGKDVELRCDPISGHTALYWYRQSLGQGLEFLIYFQGNSAPDKSGLPSDRFSAERTGGSVSTLTIQRTQQEDSAVYLCASSWDRGGQPQHFGDGTRLSIL.

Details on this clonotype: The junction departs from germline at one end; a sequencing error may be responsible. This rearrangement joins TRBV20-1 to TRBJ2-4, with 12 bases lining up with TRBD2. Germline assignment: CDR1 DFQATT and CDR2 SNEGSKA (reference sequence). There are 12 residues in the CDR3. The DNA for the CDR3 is TGCAGTGCTCGAGGGTCTAGCGGGGGGGCGGCCTTC. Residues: CSARGSSGGAAF.

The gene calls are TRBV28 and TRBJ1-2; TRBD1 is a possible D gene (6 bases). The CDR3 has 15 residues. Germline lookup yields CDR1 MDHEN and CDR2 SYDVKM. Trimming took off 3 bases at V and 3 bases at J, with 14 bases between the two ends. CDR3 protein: CASSFWGAQHYGYTF. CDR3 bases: TGTGCCAGCAGTTTTTGGGGGGCCCAGCACTATGGCTACACCTTC.

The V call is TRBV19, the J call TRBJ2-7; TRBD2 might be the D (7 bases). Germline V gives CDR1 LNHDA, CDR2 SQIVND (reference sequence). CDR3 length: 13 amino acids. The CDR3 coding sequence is TGTCCCCTGAGGGGGGGAAAGTCCTACGAGCAGTACTTC. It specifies CPLRGGKSYEQYF. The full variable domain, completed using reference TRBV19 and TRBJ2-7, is DGGITQSPKYLFRKEGQNVTLSCEQNLNHDAMYWYRQDPGQGLRLIYYSQIVNDFQKGDIAEGYSVSREKKESFPLTVTSAQKNPTAFYLCPLRGGKSYEQYFGPGTRLTVT.

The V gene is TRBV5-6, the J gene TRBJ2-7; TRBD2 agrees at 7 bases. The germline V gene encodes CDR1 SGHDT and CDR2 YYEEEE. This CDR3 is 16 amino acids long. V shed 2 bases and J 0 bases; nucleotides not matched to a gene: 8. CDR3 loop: CASSFGWRGYSYEQYF. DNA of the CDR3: TGTGCCAGCAGCTTCGGGTGGCGGGGGTACTCCTACGAGCAGTACTTC.

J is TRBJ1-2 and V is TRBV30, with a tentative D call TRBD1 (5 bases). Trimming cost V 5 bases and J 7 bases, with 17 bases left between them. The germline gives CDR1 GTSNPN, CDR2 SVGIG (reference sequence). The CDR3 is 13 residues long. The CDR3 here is CAWQAQAGVGYTF. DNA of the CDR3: TGTGCCTGGCAAGCTCAGGCGGGGGTTGGCTACACCTTC.

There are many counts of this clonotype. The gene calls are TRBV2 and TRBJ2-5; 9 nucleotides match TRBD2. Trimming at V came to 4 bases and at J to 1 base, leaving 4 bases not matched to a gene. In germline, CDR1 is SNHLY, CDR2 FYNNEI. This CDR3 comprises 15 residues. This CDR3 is CASSVGREGQETQYF. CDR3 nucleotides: TGTGCCAGCAGTGTCGGGCGGGAGGGCCAAGAGACCCAGTACTTC. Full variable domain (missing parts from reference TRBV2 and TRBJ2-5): EPEVTQTPSHQVTQMGQEVILRCVPISNHLYFYWYRQILGQKVEFLVSFYNNEISEKSEIFDDQFSVERPDGSNFTLKIRSTKLEDSAMYFCASSVGREGQETQYFGPGTRLLVL.

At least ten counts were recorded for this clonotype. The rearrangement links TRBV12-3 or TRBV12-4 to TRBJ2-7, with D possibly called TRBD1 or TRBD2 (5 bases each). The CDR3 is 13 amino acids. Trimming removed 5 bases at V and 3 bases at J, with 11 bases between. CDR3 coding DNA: TGTGCCAGCAGTCCCGGGACCTACTACGAGCAGTACTTC. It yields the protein CASSPGTYYEQYF.

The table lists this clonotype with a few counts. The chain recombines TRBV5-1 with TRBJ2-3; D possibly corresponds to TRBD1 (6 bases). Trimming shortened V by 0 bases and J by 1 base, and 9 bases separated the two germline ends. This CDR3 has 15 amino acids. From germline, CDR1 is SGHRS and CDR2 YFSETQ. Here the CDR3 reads CASSLEGVGTDTQYF. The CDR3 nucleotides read TGCGCCAGCAGCTTGGAGGGGGTGGGCACAGATACGCAGTATTTT.

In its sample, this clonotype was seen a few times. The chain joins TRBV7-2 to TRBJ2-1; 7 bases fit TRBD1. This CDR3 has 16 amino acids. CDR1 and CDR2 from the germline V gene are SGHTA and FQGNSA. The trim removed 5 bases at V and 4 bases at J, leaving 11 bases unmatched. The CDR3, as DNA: TGTGCCAGCAGCATCCAGACAGGGCTAAGGTACAATGAGCAGTTCTTC. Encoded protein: CASSIQTGLRYNEQFF.

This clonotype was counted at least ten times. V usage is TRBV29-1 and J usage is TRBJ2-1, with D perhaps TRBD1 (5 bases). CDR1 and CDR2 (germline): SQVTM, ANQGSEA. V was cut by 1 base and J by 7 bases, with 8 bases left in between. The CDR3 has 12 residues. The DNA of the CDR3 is TGCAGCGTTGAAGGGACAAGGAATGAGCAGTTCTTC. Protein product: CSVEGTRNEQFF.

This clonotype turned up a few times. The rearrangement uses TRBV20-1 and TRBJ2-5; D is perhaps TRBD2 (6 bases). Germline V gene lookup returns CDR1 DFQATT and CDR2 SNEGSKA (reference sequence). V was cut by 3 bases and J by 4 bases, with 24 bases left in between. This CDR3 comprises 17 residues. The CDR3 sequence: CSASEEGLLANGETQYF. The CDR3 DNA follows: TGCAGTGCTAGTGAAGAGGGGCTGCTAGCGAATGGAGAGACCCAGTACTTC.

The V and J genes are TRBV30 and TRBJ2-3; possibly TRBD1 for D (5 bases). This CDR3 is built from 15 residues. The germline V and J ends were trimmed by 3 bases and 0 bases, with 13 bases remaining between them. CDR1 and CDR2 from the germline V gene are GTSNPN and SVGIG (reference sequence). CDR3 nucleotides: TGTGCCTGGAGCCCCACAGGTAGGAGCACAGATACGCAGTATTTT. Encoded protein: CAWSPTGRSTDTQYF.

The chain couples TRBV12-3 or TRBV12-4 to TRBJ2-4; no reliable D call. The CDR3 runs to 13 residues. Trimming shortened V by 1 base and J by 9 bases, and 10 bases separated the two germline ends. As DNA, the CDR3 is TGTGCCAGCAGTTTAGAGCCAGTCGTCATTCAGTACTTC. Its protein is CASSLEPVVIQYF.

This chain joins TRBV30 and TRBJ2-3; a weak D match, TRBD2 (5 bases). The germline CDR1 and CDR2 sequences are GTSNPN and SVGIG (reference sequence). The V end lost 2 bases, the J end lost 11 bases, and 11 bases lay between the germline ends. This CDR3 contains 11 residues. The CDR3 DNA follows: TGTGCCTGGAGTAGGAGTGGAGGGCAGTATTTT. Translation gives CAWSRSGGQYF. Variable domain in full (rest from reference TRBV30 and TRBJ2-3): SQTIHQWPATLVQPVGSPLSLECTVEGTSNPNLYWYRQAAGRGLQLLFYSVGIGQISSEVPQNLSASRPQDRQFILSSKKLLLSDSGFYLCAWSRSGGQYFGPGTRLTVL.

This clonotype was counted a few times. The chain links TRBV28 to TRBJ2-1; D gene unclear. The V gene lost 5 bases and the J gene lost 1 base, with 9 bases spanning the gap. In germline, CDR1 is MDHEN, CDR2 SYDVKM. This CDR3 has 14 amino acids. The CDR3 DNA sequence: TGTGCCAGCAGTCTGGCCCCTTCCTACAATGAGCAGTTCTTC. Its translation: CASSLAPSYNEQFF.

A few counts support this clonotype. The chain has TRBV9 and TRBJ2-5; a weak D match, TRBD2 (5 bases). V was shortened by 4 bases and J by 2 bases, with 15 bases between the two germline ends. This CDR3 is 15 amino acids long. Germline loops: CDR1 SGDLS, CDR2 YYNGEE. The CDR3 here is CASSPGVAQQETQYF. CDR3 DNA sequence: TGTGCCAGCAGCCCTGGGGTAGCGCAACAAGAGACCCAGTACTTC.

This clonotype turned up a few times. In DNA form, the CDR3 reads TGTGCCAGCAGCCATAGCGGGAGGGTGCGTTCAGATACGCAGTATTTT. It yields the protein CASSHSGRVRSDTQYF. The rearrangement links TRBV3-1 to TRBJ2-3; TRBD2 agrees at 11 bases. Germline V lookup: CDR1 LGHDT, CDR2 YNNKEL (reference sequence). V lost 3 bases, J lost 4 bases, and 6 bases stayed unmatched. CDR3 size: 16 residues.

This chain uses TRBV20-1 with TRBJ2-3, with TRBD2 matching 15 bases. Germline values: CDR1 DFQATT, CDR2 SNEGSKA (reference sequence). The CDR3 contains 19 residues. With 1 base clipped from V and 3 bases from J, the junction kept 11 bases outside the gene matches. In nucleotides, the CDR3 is TGCAGTGCTAGAGGGACTAGCGGGAGGGCCGTTGTCAGGACAGATACGCAGTATTTT. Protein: CSARGTSGRAVVRTDTQYF.

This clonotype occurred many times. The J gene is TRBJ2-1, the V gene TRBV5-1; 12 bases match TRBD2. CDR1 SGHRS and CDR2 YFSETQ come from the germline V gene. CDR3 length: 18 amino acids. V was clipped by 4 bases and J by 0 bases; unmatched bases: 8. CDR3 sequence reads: CASSKTSGGTSSYNEQFF. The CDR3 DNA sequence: TGCGCCAGCAGCAAGACTAGCGGGGGAACGAGCTCCTACAATGAGCAGTTCTTC. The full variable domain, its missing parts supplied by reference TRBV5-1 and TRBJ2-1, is KAGVTQTPRYLIKTRGQQVTLSCSPISGHRSVSWYQQTPGQGLQFLFEYFSETQRNKGNFPGRFSGRQFSNSRSEMNVSTLELGDSALYLCASSKTSGGTSSYNEQFFGPGTRLTVL.

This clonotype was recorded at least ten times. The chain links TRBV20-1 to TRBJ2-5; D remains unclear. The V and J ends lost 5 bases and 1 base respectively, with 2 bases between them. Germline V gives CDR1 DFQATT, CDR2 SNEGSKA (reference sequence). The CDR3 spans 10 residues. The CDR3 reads CSALQETQYF. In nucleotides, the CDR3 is TGCAGTGCTCTCCAAGAGACCCAGTACTTC.

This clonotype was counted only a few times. In nucleotides, the CDR3 is TGCAGTGCTAGAGCCCCAGGGACTCACAGCCCCAGGGAGACCCAGTACTTC. Protein product: CSARAPGTHSPRETQYF. The rearrangement links TRBV20-1 to TRBJ2-5; D is perhaps TRBD2 (6 bases). The V end lost 1 base, the J end lost 5 bases, and 23 bases lay between the germline ends. The CDR3 extends over 17 amino acids. CDR1 is DFQATT, CDR2 SNEGSKA, per germline (reference sequence).

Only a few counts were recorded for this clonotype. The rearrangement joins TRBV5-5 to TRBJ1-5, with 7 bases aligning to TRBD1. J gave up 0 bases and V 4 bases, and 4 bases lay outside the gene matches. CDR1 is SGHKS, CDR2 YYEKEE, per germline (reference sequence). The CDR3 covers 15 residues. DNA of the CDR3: TGTGCCAGCAGCGTACAGGGGTATAGCAATCAGCCCCAGCATTTT. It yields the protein CASSVQGYSNQPQHF.

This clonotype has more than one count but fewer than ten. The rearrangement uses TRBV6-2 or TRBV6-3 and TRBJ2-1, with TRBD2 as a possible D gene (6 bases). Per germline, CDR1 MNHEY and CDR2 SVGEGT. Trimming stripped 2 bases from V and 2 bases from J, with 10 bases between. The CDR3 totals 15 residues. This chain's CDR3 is CASSYGGSTYNEQFF. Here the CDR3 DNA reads TGTGCCAGCAGTTACGGGGGGAGTACCTACAATGAGCAGTTCTTC.